These T cell receptor beta chains were read from a single sample in a study of blood T cells in healthy people across ages. TCRdb itself ran the 5' RACE reads through MiXCR, one entry per CDR3 protein. Here the sample spans 550,000 to 700,000 distinct CDR3 sequences, 25% to 30% being singletons. Sequences were obtained from blood. These receptors were collected from a woman aged 70-85 years in good health. Each CDR3 is given with its conserved first and last residue. The order of the fields is V gene, CDR3 protein.

TRBV7-8 | CASSLMWAGEETQYF
TRBV29-1 | CSVGGGNRGWNIQYF
TRBV24-1 | CATSDPKQDRKPYEQYF
TRBV5-1 | CASSFAGVFGEKLFF
TRBV25-1 | CASSEGWGATEAFF
TRBV7-6 | CASSPQGRWGQAYGYTF
TRBV20-1 | CSARGQLNEKLFF
TRBV5-1 | CASSTGTDNTPSEGREKLFF
TRBV27 | CASSKAMNTEAFF
TRBV29-1 | CSGSGGETQYF
TRBV7-2 | CASSLFGTGVFGEQYF
TRBV12-3/TRBV12-4 | CASSPERTSGGLTGTQYF
TRBV2 | CASSPLSEVTGELFF
TRBV7-2 | CASSLVFKGPGNTIYF
TRBV27 | CASSPWTGGGNEQFF
TRBV7-6 | CASSLKGGRTGRDTEQFF
TRBV20-1 | CSASMPGVGYEQYF
TRBV9 | CASSRTGGDSPLHF
TRBV3-1 | CASSQHAGTGVLAKNIQYF